The clone carrying this T cell receptor (beta chain) was observed a single time. The sample is drawn from a study of identical twins. V dropped 5 bases and J dropped 4; count of bases not matched to a gene: 7. This CDR3 region has 15 residues. Germline V CDR1 and CDR2: LNHDA, SQIVND (reference sequence). TCRdb passed the 5' RACE reads through MiXCR, listing each CDR3 protein once. The data show approximately 1.8 million distinct CDR3 sequences, around a third seen once. Specimen: cord blood. This TCR was recovered from a newborn girl in good health. The rearrangement links TRBV19 to TRBJ2-3, with TRBD2 matching over 9 bases. The CDR3 region is CASSASLAGPDTQYF. The CDR3 nucleotides read TGTGCCAGTAGTGCCTCGCTAGCGGGACCAGATACGCAGTATTTT.